Below are 15 T cell receptor beta chains sequenced from a single sample in a study of T-cell memory formation after mild COVID-19. One entry per CDR3 protein, called by TCRdb with MiXCR from the 5' RACE reads. There are 240,000 or so distinct CDR3 sequences in the sample; more than 8% occur only once, and around a fifth lies in the top ten. What was sequenced was PBMCs or a T cell subset sorted from them (not recorded which). Source of these receptors: a man younger than 35 who had mild COVID-19 (a few samples of this study predate the infection). Cell type and time point are not known.

In this sample, this clonotype turned up a few times. The genes are TRBV9 and TRBJ1-1; D may be TRBD1 (6 bases). In germline, CDR1 is SGDLS, CDR2 YYNGEE. Trimming took 2 bases from V and 1 from J, leaving 15 bases between them. The CDR3 is 16 residues long. As DNA, the CDR3 is TGTGCCAGCAGCGTGGGGTCAGGGACACAGAACACTGAAGCTTTCTTT. It yields the protein CASSVGSGTQNTEAFF.

The chain carries TRBV5-1 and TRBJ2-2, with 9 bases lining up with TRBD2. Trimming took 6 bases from V and 4 from J; bases not matched to a gene: 16. From germline, CDR1 is SGHRS and CDR2 YFSETQ. This CDR3 contains 18 residues. CDR3 in DNA: TGCGCCAGCAAGGTGTTTGCGGGAGGGCTGGCGAGCACCGGGGAGCTGTTTTTT. This translates into CASKVFAGGLASTGELFF. Full variable domain (rest looked up from reference TRBV5-1 and TRBJ2-2): KAGVTQTPRYLIKTRGQQVTLSCSPISGHRSVSWYQQTPGQGLQFLFEYFSETQRNKGNFPGRFSGRQFSNSRSEMNVSTLELGDSALYLCASKVFAGGLASTGELFFGEGSRLTVL.

This clonotype was counted many times. V and J are TRBV3-1 and TRBJ2-1, with TRBD2 matching 9 bases. V gave up 1 base and J gave up 8 bases; unmatched junction bases: 9. Per the germline V gene, CDR1 is LGHDT and CDR2 is YNNKEL (reference sequence). The length of the CDR3 is 16 residues. The CDR3, as DNA: TGTGCCAGCAGCCAAGCGGGGGCGGGGGGGTTCTATGAGCAGTTCTTC. Its protein is CASSQAGAGGFYEQFF.

The genes are TRBV6-1 and TRBJ2-5; 9 bases are a match to TRBD2. Germline V gene data show CDR1 as MNHNS and CDR2 as SASEGT. The CDR3 runs to 15 residues. After removal of 2 bases from V and 5 bases from J, the junction contained 6 bases not matched to a gene. CDR3 sequence (DNA): TGTGCCAGCAGTGAACGTCTAGCGGGACAGGAGACCCAGTACTTC. Protein sequence: CASSERLAGQETQYF.

There are many counts of this clonotype. The chain uses TRBV6-4 and TRBJ2-1; 11 nucleotides match TRBD2. CDR1 MRHNA and CDR2 SNTAGT come from the germline V gene. V lost 5 bases to trimming and J lost 4 bases; unmatched junction nucleotides: 4. This CDR3 has 15 residues. Here the CDR3 DNA reads TGTGCCAGCAGTCCGACTAGCGGGGAGTACAATGAGCAGTTCTTC. Protein product: CASSPTSGEYNEQFF.

The genes are TRBV6-2 or TRBV6-3 and TRBJ2-5, with 7 nucleotides matching TRBD2. Trimming cost V 2 bases and J 7 bases; bases outside gene matches: 10. This CDR3 contains 15 residues. Germline values: CDR1 MNHEY, CDR2 SVGEGT. The CDR3: CASSYRGGPPLTQYF. The CDR3, as DNA: TGTGCCAGCAGTTACCGCGGGGGACCCCCACTGACCCAGTACTTC.

This clonotype was seen a few times. The CDR3 DNA follows: TGCAGCGTTGTGGTCGGAAATCAGCCCCAGCATTTT. Its protein is CSVVVGNQPQHF. V usage is TRBV29-1 and J usage is TRBJ1-5; D call uncertain. With 4 bases removed from V and 4 bases from J, the gap between germline ends came to 8 bases. The germline V gene encodes CDR1 SQVTM and CDR2 ANQGSEA. This CDR3 is 12 amino acids long.

The rearrangement links TRBV10-3 to TRBJ2-3; a possible D gene is TRBD1 (5 bases). Germline CDR1 is ENHRY and CDR2 is SYGVKD. The CDR3 contains 16 residues. V lost 4 bases, J lost 1 base, and 15 bases lay in between. As DNA, the CDR3 is TGTGCCATCAGTGGTAGGTGGACATTTCGCACAGATACGCAGTATTTT. It translates to CAISGRWTFRTDTQYF.

The chain couples TRBV6-2 or TRBV6-3 to TRBJ1-2; 7 positions agree with TRBD1. Germline CDR1 is MNHEY and CDR2 is SVGEGT. The ends lost 5 bases at V and 6 bases at J; junction bases unmatched: 0. The CDR3 length is 11 residues. This CDR3 reads CASSGTDGYTF. The CDR3 DNA is TGTGCCAGCAGTGGGACAGATGGCTACACCTTC.

This chain connects TRBV18 to TRBJ1-1, with no clear D. V shed 0 bases and J shed 1 base, with 6 bases lying between them. The CDR3 loop spans 14 amino acids. Germline-derived CDR1 and CDR2 are KGHSH and LQKENI. Here the CDR3 reads CASSPPGRNTEAFF. In DNA form, the CDR3 reads TGTGCCAGCTCACCACCGGGCAGGAACACTGAAGCTTTCTTT.

This clonotype was seen a few times. This sequence joins TRBV18 and TRBJ1-6, with 7 positions matching TRBD1. The germline V gene encodes CDR1 KGHSH and CDR2 LQKENI. The CDR3 is 15 amino acids. With V trimmed by 6 bases and J by 0 bases, 2 bases remained unmatched. The CDR3 here is CASSRDSSYNSPLHF. In DNA, the CDR3 is TGTGCCAGCTCGCGGGACAGCTCCTATAATTCACCCCTCCACTTT.

This sequence joins TRBV12-5 and TRBJ1-2; 7 bases fit TRBD1. This CDR3 region has 12 residues. The germline gives CDR1 LGHNT, CDR2 FRNRAP. V shed 9 bases, J shed 2 bases, and the junction held 3 bases outside the gene matches. CDR3 DNA: TGTGCTAGCAAGGGACAGAACTATGGCTACACCTTC. Translated, it gives CASKGQNYGYTF.

There are a few counts of this clonotype. The chain links TRBV20-1 to TRBJ2-5, with 8 bases matching TRBD1. V lost 2 bases and J lost 5; bases outside the gene matches: 4. Germline V gene lookup returns CDR1 DFQATT and CDR2 SNEGSKA (reference sequence). This CDR3 spans 13 amino acids. DNA of the CDR3: TGCAGTGCTAGAATCAGGGGGCTGGAGACCCAGTACTTC. The encoded protein is CSARIRGLETQYF.

In its sample, this clonotype was seen a few times. V usage is TRBV30 and J usage is TRBJ1-2; a weak D match, TRBD1 (5 bases). This CDR3 contains 13 residues. The germline V gene encodes CDR1 GTSNPN and CDR2 SVGIG (reference sequence). The V and J ends lost 1 base and 8 bases respectively, with 14 bases between them. This CDR3 reads CAWSGGRGRGYTF. The CDR3 DNA reads as TGTGCCTGGAGTGGTGGGAGGGGACGCGGCTACACCTTC.

This clonotype came up a few times. The CDR3: CASSRISLNTGELFF. In DNA, the CDR3 is TGTGCCAGTAGTAGGATCAGTTTGAACACCGGGGAGCTGTTTTTT. V and J are TRBV19 and TRBJ2-2; no clear D gene. CDR1 and CDR2 from the germline V gene are LNHDA and SQIVND (reference sequence). This CDR3 spans 15 amino acids. V was shortened by 4 bases and J by 1 base, with 10 bases between the two germline ends.